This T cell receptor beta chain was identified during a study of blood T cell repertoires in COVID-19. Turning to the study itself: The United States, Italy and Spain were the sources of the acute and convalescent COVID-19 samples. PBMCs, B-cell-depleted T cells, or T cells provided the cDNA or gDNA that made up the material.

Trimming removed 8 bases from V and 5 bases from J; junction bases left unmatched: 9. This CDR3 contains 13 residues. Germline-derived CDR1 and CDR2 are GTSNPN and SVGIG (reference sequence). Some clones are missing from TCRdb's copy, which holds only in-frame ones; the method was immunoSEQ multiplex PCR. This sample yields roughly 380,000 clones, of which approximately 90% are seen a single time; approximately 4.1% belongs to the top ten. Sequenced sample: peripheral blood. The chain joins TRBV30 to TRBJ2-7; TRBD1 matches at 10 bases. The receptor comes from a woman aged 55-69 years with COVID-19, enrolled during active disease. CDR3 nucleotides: TGTGCCCGGGAGGGACAGGGGATACACGAGCAGTACTTC. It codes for CAREGQGIHEQYF.